The T cell receptor beta chain described here comes from a study of cytomegalovirus exposure and HLA in healthy donors. Across the whole study: One earlier analysis, a look at approximately 190 million T cells, found about 100 million unique TCR beta sequences.

This CDR3 comprises 14 residues. J was trimmed by 1 base and V by 6 bases; bases with no gene match: 6. CDR1 is MNHEY, CDR2 SMNVEV, per germline (reference sequence). Primers: 60 Vbeta forward and 13 Jbeta reverse. In the original analysis: In a later analysis, some 80 million unique TCR beta chains included roughly 11 million shared by two or more donors. The assay was immunoSEQ multiplex PCR, and TCRdb's table has in-frame clones only and misses some. D and trimming come from the DNA, and the V and J calls and clone size come from that table. This repertoire shows about 130,000 clones, 75% found once; its top ten account for roughly 3.1%.

The source is a man aged 25 to 45 in good health and CMV-seronegative. This rearrangement joins TRBV27 to TRBJ2-7, with 7 bases aligning to TRBD2. Sequenced input: PBMCs. The CDR3 nucleotides are TGTGCCAGCAGCTGGGGGGGGATATCCTACGAGCAGTACTTC. Translation: CASSWGGISYEQYF.